The entry that follows covers one T cell receptor (beta chain) sequence. What it recognizes is unknown. This entry is derived from a study of T cells after posttransplantation cyclophosphamide. Trimming at V came to 4 bases and at J to 3 bases, leaving 8 bases not matched to a gene. The CDR3 contains 15 residues. CDR1 is MDHEN and CDR2 is SYDVKM in the germline V gene. Assay used: immunoSEQ multiplex PCR; TCRdb lists only in-frame clones, some missing. The specimen has around 39,000 clones, none found just once. Overall study findings and caveats: Donor CD8+ memory clones often dominated recipient blood repertoires at later times.

Sample: PBMCs. V gene TRBV28 combines with J gene TRBJ1-1, with 7 bases fitting TRBD1. The receptor's source is a girl between 5 and 17 years old in good health, CMV-negative, and a related stem cell transplant donor. Here the CDR3 DNA reads TGTGCCAGCAGTTCCTATATCCAGGGGGACACTGAAGCTTTCTTT. It yields the protein CASSSYIQGDTEAFF.